Shown below are 10 T cell receptor beta chains from a single sample sequenced in a study of CD8+ T cells in alopecia areata. Treatment noted: oral pan-JAK inhibitor, 5-10 mg twice daily. The sequencing template was cDNA reverse transcribed from extracted RNA. Repertoires were generated with immunoSEQ multiplex PCR, while TCRdb's copy carries only in-frame clones and drops some. This table has approximately 200,000 clones, 55% to 70% appearing once. The starting material was CD4+ T cells sorted from blood, obtained at week 4, from a patient treated with tofacitinib. The receptors here all came from a human donor with alopecia areata.

This clone was recorded a few times. CDR3 residues: CSVASLGGDTGELFF. In DNA form, the CDR3 reads TGCAGCGTTGCCTCGCTCGGTGGGGACACCGGGGAGCTGTTTTTT. This rearrangement joins TRBV29-1 to TRBJ2-2; D unresolved. CDR3 length equals 15 residues. Trimming removed 4 bases at V and 3 bases at J, with 15 bases between. Germline V gene lookup returns CDR1 SQVTM and CDR2 ANQGSEA.

This clone showed up just once. The genes are TRBV25-1 and TRBJ2-5, with 7 bases aligning to TRBD1. CDR1 is MGHDK, CDR2 SYGVNS, per germline. With 4 bases clipped from V and 7 bases from J, the junction kept 12 bases outside the gene matches. The CDR3 runs to 15 residues. The CDR3 sequence: CASSARAGGPGTQYF. The CDR3 DNA follows: TGTGCCAGCAGTGCAAGGGCAGGGGGACCGGGGACCCAGTACTTC.

The chain couples TRBV9 to TRBJ2-2; D remains ambiguous. CDR3 length: 13 amino acids. Germline CDR1 and CDR2: SGDLS and YYNGEE. V shed 4 bases and J shed 4 bases, with 8 bases lying between them. As DNA, the CDR3 is TGTGCCAGCAGCATCGCCTCCACCGGGGAGCTGTTTTTT. Amino acids: CASSIASTGELFF.

This clone was seen a handful of times. The V gene is TRBV29-1, the J gene TRBJ1-4; unclear D gene. Per germline, CDR1 SQVTM and CDR2 ANQGSEA. The CDR3 consists of 13 residues. Trimming left V 4 bases short and J 4 bases short, with 10 bases between. The CDR3 spells CSVGESSNEKLFF. The CDR3 bases are TGCAGCGTTGGAGAGTCGAGTAATGAAAAACTGTTTTTT.

The chain carries TRBV7-8 and TRBJ2-4, with TRBD1 identical over 7 bases. Germline V gene data show CDR1 as SGHVS and CDR2 as FQNEAQ. The CDR3 contains 20 residues. The V gene end was trimmed by 0 bases and the J gene end by 0 bases; junction bases not matched to a gene: 14. The CDR3 sequence: CASSLARQGLRSKAKNIQYF. CDR3 nucleotides: TGTGCCAGCAGCTTAGCGAGACAGGGCCTACGATCGAAAGCCAAAAACATTCAGTACTTC.

The CDR3 sequence is CASSVGGAPVDQPQHF. Here the CDR3 DNA reads TGTGCCAGCAGCGTAGGCGGGGCCCCTGTTGATCAGCCCCAGCATTTT. The V and J genes are TRBV9 and TRBJ1-5; D perhaps matches TRBD1 (5 bases). This CDR3 region has 16 residues. The V gene's germline CDR1 is SGDLS and CDR2 YYNGEE. Trimming took off 0 bases at V and 5 bases at J, with 15 bases between the two ends.

The chain couples TRBV6-1 to TRBJ2-7, with 13 bases identical to TRBD2. Germline lookup yields CDR1 MNHNS and CDR2 SASEGT. The CDR3 has 15 amino acids. Unmatched junction bases numbered 8, after V lost 8 bases and J lost 4 bases. As DNA, the CDR3 is TGTGCCAGCGTACGACTAGCGGGAGGAACTTACGAGCAGTACTTC. It codes for CASVRLAGGTYEQYF.

The CDR3 loop reads CASSFRGLASGANVLTF. DNA for the CDR3: TGTGCCAGCAGCTTCCGAGGACTGGCCTCTGGGGCCAACGTCCTGACTTTC. The rearrangement uses TRBV7-8 and TRBJ2-6, with D tentatively TRBD2 (5 bases). The germline V and J ends were trimmed by 3 bases and 0 bases, with 12 bases remaining between them. The CDR3 is 17 residues long. Germline V lookup: CDR1 SGHVS, CDR2 FQNEAQ.

This sequence joins TRBV7-2 and TRBJ2-5; D is perhaps TRBD1 or TRBD2 (5 bases each). The CDR3 extends over 15 amino acids. From germline, CDR1 is SGHTA and CDR2 FQGNSA. Between the trimmed V and J ends, which lost 4 bases and 4 bases, there was a span of 16 bases. The CDR3 protein is CASSWGGGVRETQYF. CDR3 DNA: TGTGCCAGCAGCTGGGGCGGAGGAGTACGAGAGACCCAGTACTTC.

The J gene is TRBJ1-2, the V gene TRBV4-1; D not certain. V was cut by 3 bases and J by 6 bases, with 17 bases left in between. The CDR3 length is 15 residues. Germline V gene sequence: CDR1 MGHRA, CDR2 YSYEKL. The CDR3 is CASSQWTITSDGYTF. The CDR3 DNA is TGCGCCAGCAGCCAGTGGACGATAACTTCGGATGGCTACACCTTC.